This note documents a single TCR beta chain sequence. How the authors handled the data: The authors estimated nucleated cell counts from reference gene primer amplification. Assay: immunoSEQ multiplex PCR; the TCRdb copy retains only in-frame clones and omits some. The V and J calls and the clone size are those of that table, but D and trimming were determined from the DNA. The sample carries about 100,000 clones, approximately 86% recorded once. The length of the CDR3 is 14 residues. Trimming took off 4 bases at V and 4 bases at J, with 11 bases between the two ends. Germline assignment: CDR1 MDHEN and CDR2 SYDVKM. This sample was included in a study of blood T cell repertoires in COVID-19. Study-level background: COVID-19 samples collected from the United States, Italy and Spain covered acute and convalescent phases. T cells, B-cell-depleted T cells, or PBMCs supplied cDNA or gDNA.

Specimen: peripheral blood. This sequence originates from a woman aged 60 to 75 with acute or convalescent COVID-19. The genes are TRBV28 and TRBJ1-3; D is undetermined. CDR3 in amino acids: CASSSAGRGNTIYF. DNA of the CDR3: TGTGCCAGCAGTTCCGCGGGAAGGGGAAACACCATATATTTT.